What follows are 20 T cell receptor beta chains derived from one specimen sequenced in a study of shared clonotypes between healthy human individuals. CD45RO negativity and positive selection for CCR7 defined naive CD8 cells, a population that excluded terminally differentiated effector memory CD45RA+ cells. The table came from immunoSEQ multiplex PCR; TCRdb's copy has only in-frame clones and leaves some out. The data hold 2 million to 2.5 million clones, with 85% to 95% observed a single time. Input material: naive CD8+ T cells from PBMCs. Receptors were obtained from a man between 18 and 29 years old in good health. Some clones in this sample may be carry-over from other donors' samples.

The chain uses TRBV29-1 and TRBJ2-5, with D perhaps matching TRBD1 or TRBD2 (5 bases each). Deletions cut 5 bases from V and 5 bases from J, with 18 bases between. This CDR3 spans 14 amino acids. In germline, CDR1 is SQVTM, CDR2 ANQGSEA. The CDR3 is CSVNGAARGETQYF. The CDR3 DNA follows: TGCAGCGTTAACGGGGCAGCAAGAGGGGAGACCCAGTACTTC.

V is TRBV15 and J is TRBJ2-7; 11 nucleotides match TRBD2. V was clipped by 1 base and J by 2 bases; unmatched bases: 4. There are 16 residues in the CDR3. Germline lookup yields CDR1 LNHNV and CDR2 YYDKDF (reference sequence). Here the CDR3 reads CATSRVGSGRAYEQYF. The CDR3 DNA follows: TGTGCCACCAGCAGAGTAGGTAGCGGGAGGGCCTACGAGCAGTACTTC.

The CDR3 spells CASSLERGDTEAFF. Here the CDR3 DNA reads TGCGCCAGCAGCTTGGAGAGGGGTGACACTGAAGCTTTCTTT. The chain uses TRBV5-1 and TRBJ1-1; D might be TRBD1 (5 bases). The CDR3 totals 14 residues. V lost 0 bases and J lost 3, with 9 bases in between. Germline assignment: CDR1 SGHRS and CDR2 YFSETQ.

This chain links TRBV28 with TRBJ1-1; the D gene is possibly TRBD1 (5 bases). This CDR3 is 17 amino acids long. With 8 bases removed from V and 3 bases from J, the gap between germline ends came to 25 bases. Germline CDR1 MDHEN, CDR2 SYDVKM. CDR3 sequence: CASRRPGRRTYYTEAFF. CDR3 sequence (DNA): TGTGCCAGCCGCCGCCCGGGACGGCGAACTTACTACACTGAAGCTTTCTTT.

The chain links TRBV7-3 to TRBJ1-1; tentatively, D is TRBD1 (6 bases). V was cut by 1 base and J by 3 bases, with 21 bases left in between. Looked up from germline, CDR1 is SGHTA and CDR2 is FQGTGA. The CDR3 runs to 18 residues. CDR3 in DNA: TGTGCCAGCAGCTTAATACGGCGGGTAACAGGGCGGGACACTGAAGCTTTCTTT. Translated: CASSLIRRVTGRDTEAFF.

This clone was observed a single time. The V call is TRBV5-1, the J call TRBJ1-1; maybe TRBD1 (6 bases). Germline loops: CDR1 SGHRS, CDR2 YFSETQ. The length of the CDR3 is 18 residues. Deletions cut 4 bases from V and 0 bases from J, with 22 bases between. The CDR3, as DNA: TGCGCCAGCAGCGAGTTTCCCTTGGGGCGGGGGCTGAACACTGAAGCTTTCTTT. It yields the protein CASSEFPLGRGLNTEAFF.

The chain joins TRBV2 to TRBJ2-7; tentative D call: TRBD2 (5 bases). The V gene's germline CDR1 is SNHLY and CDR2 FYNNEI. The CDR3 loop spans 13 amino acids. Trimming removed 11 bases at V and 5 bases at J, with 19 bases between. CDR3: CACVGRDSNEQYF. The CDR3 DNA reads as TGTGCCTGCGTCGGCCGGGATTCTAACGAGCAGTACTTC.

This chain uses TRBV16 with TRBJ2-7, with D unclear. The length of the CDR3 is 12 residues. The germline gives CDR1 KGHSY, CDR2 FQNENV. Trimming took 5 bases from V and 2 from J, leaving 7 bases between them. For the CDR3, the DNA is TGTGCCAGCAGCACAGAGACCTACGAGCAGTACTTC. Amino acids: CASSTETYEQYF.

The rearrangement uses TRBV27 and TRBJ2-7, with a possible D match to TRBD2 (6 bases). The V end was cut by 6 bases, the J end by 2 bases, with 20 bases between. The CDR3 consists of 16 residues. Per germline, CDR1 MNHEY and CDR2 SMNVEV (reference sequence). The CDR3 DNA is TGTGCCAGCAGCTATTCGGCCGGGGAGGCTCCCTACGAGCAGTACTTC. As protein: CASSYSAGEAPYEQYF.

In nucleotides, the CDR3 is TGTGCCAGCAGCTTATCCCCTAATCAGCCCCAGCATTTT. Amino acids: CASSLSPNQPQHF. This chain connects TRBV7-2 to TRBJ1-5; D gene ambiguous. V lost 2 bases to trimming and J lost 4 bases, with 6 bases between them. This CDR3 is built from 13 residues. Germline V gene data show CDR1 as SGHTA and CDR2 as FQGNSA.

The CDR3, as DNA: TGTGCCAGCAGCTTGTTGCGGGAGAAGGCCTACGAGCAGTACTTC. This codes for CASSLLREKAYEQYF. The chain carries TRBV5-4 and TRBJ2-7, with 7 positions matching TRBD2. The CDR3 covers 15 residues. V was pared by 1 base and J by 2 bases, with 6 bases of the junction left unmatched. CDR1 SGHNT and CDR2 YYREEE come from the germline V gene (reference sequence).

V usage is TRBV28 and J usage is TRBJ2-5; D possibly corresponds to TRBD1 (5 bases). CDR1 is MDHEN, CDR2 SYDVKM, per germline. V dropped 3 bases and J dropped 2 bases, with 13 bases sitting between them. This CDR3 region has 15 residues. The CDR3 DNA reads as TGTGCCAGCAGTTTCCTTATACAGGAACAAGAGACCCAGTACTTC. As protein: CASSFLIQEQETQYF.

The sample holds one count of this clone. The chain has TRBV7-9 and TRBJ2-7; D is possibly TRBD1 (5 bases). CDR3 length equals 14 residues. Trimming took 3 bases from V and 0 from J, leaving 9 bases between them. Germline CDR1 reads SEHNR; CDR2 reads FQNEAQ (reference sequence). CDR3 sequence: CASSLTESSYEQYF. CDR3 DNA sequence: TGTGCCAGCAGCTTGACAGAAAGCTCCTACGAGCAGTACTTC.

A remark on this clone: Other DNA variants within this sample encode the same CDR3. This rearrangement joins TRBV27 to TRBJ2-3; unclear D gene. Trimming cost V 2 bases and J 3 bases, with 6 bases left between them. This CDR3 has 13 amino acids. Germline values: CDR1 MNHEY, CDR2 SMNVEV (reference sequence). The CDR3 reads CASSLVGTDTQYF. CDR3 nucleotides: TGTGCCAGCAGTTTAGTAGGTACAGATACGCAGTATTTT.

J is TRBJ2-7 and V is TRBV27; D remains unclear. Germline CDR1 is MNHEY and CDR2 is SMNVEV (reference sequence). The ends were cut back, 8 bases at V and 1 base at J, with 15 bases in the middle. The CDR3 spans 14 residues. This chain's CDR3 is CASRVHPMSYEQYF. The DNA for the CDR3 is TGTGCCAGCCGGGTCCATCCTATGTCCTACGAGCAGTACTTC.

This chain uses TRBV2 with TRBJ1-1; a weak D match, TRBD1 (5 bases). Per the germline V gene, CDR1 is SNHLY and CDR2 is FYNNEI. V shed 9 bases and J shed 1 base, with 9 bases lying between them. CDR3 length: 12 amino acids. In DNA form, the CDR3 reads TGTGCCAGAAATACAGGGAACACTGAAGCTTTCTTT. Protein: CARNTGNTEAFF.

This clone has a single count. J is TRBJ2-1 and V is TRBV27, with D perhaps matching TRBD1 or TRBD2 (5 bases each). Trimming cost V 7 bases and J 3 bases, with 19 bases left between them. Germline CDR1 reads MNHEY; CDR2 reads SMNVEV (reference sequence). The CDR3 spans 16 residues. The chain's CDR3 is CASTPGAREGYNEQFF. The CDR3 nucleotides read TGTGCCAGCACCCCTGGGGCTCGCGAGGGCTACAATGAGCAGTTCTTC.

A few counts support this clone. In the same sample, other DNA sequences code for this CDR3. The rearrangement joins TRBV27 to TRBJ1-1, with 8 bases identical to TRBD1. With V trimmed by 6 bases and J by 0 bases, 6 bases remained unmatched. CDR1 MNHEY and CDR2 SMNVEV come from the germline V gene (reference sequence). The CDR3 runs 15 residues. The CDR3 region is CASSPRQGLNTEAFF. DNA of the CDR3: TGTGCCAGCAGCCCCAGACAGGGGCTGAACACTGAAGCTTTCTTT.

A note on this clone: Other nucleotide sequences in the sample specify the same CDR3. The chain combines TRBV7-9 with TRBJ2-7; 7 bases agree with TRBD1. V was clipped by 7 bases and J by 0 bases; unmatched bases: 0. The germline CDR1 and CDR2 sequences are SEHNR and FQNEAQ (reference sequence). The CDR3 sequence is 12 residues long. The CDR3 here is CASNRGSYEQYF. CDR3 bases: TGTGCCAGCAACAGGGGCTCCTACGAGCAGTACTTC. The full variable domain, with the rest looked up from reference TRBV7-9 and TRBJ2-7, is DTGVSQNPRHKITKRGQNVTFRCDPISEHNRLYWYRQTLGQGPEFLTYFQNEAQLEKSRLLSDRFSAERPKGSFSTLEIQRTEQGDSAMYLCASNRGSYEQYFGPGTRLTVT.

The rearrangement links TRBV9 to TRBJ2-2; D tentatively fits TRBD1 or TRBD2 (5 bases each). V dropped 1 base and J dropped 3 bases, with 16 bases sitting between them. The V gene's germline CDR1 is SGDLS and CDR2 YYNGEE. CDR3 length: 17 amino acids. CDR3 amino acids: CASSVPGLGVDTGELFF. Here the CDR3 DNA reads TGTGCCAGCAGCGTACCGGGTCTGGGGGTTGACACCGGGGAGCTGTTTTTT.